A single sample is the source of the 13 T cell receptor beta chains below, sequenced in a study of cytomegalovirus exposure and HLA in healthy donors. PCR used 60 Vbeta primers and 13 Jbeta primers. The protocol was immunoSEQ multiplex PCR, while the TCRdb copy is restricted to in-frame clones and leaves out a portion. The sample gives under 200,000 clones, around 86% of which show up once; less than 2.5% is in the top ten. Sequencing input: PBMCs. All receptors come from a male donor in good health and CMV-seronegative.

The CDR3 region is CASSSRGAYNEQFF. CDR3 nucleotides: TGTGCCAGCAGTTCTCGGGGAGCCTACAATGAGCAGTTCTTC. V gene TRBV27 combines with J gene TRBJ2-1, with a possible D match to TRBD2 (5 bases). Trimming pared 4 bases from V and 2 bases from J, leaving 9 bases between. The CDR3 has 14 amino acids. Looked up from germline, CDR1 is MNHEY and CDR2 is SMNVEV (reference sequence).

The CDR3 here is CASSQVGGEEYF. DNA for the CDR3: TGCGCCAGCAGCCAAGTAGGGGGCGAGGAGTACTTC. This sequence joins TRBV4-1 and TRBJ2-4; 7 positions agree with TRBD1. CDR3 length: 12 amino acids. V shed 1 base and J 14 bases; nucleotides not matched to a gene: 5. The germline gives CDR1 MGHRA, CDR2 YSYEKL.

The V and J genes are TRBV19 and TRBJ1-5, with 7 bases lining up with TRBD1. V lost 9 bases, J lost 2 bases, and 7 bases stayed unmatched. This CDR3 is 14 amino acids long. Per the germline V gene, CDR1 is LNHDA and CDR2 is SQIVND (reference sequence). The CDR3 loop is CASGRQGGNQPQHF. As DNA, the CDR3 is TGTGCCAGCGGCCGACAGGGAGGCAATCAGCCCCAGCATTTT.

CDR3 coding DNA: TGTGCCAGCTCACCAGGGGGGGCGGACTACTACGAGCAGTACTTC. Its translation: CASSPGGADYYEQYF. The chain combines TRBV18 with TRBJ2-7, with D tentatively TRBD2 (7 bases). The CDR3 extends over 15 amino acids. Deletions cut 2 bases from V and 3 bases from J, with 14 bases between. CDR1 and CDR2 (germline): KGHSH, LQKENI.

This clone has just one count. The chain recombines TRBV18 with TRBJ1-1; 7 bases agree with TRBD1. The CDR3 is made up of 14 amino acids. Germline CDR1 and CDR2: KGHSH and LQKENI. Trimming removed 3 bases from V and 1 base from J; junction bases left unmatched: 2. Written as DNA, the CDR3 is TGTGCCAGCTCACCTCGACAGGGGAACACTGAAGCTTTCTTT. The encoded protein is CASSPRQGNTEAFF. Drawing the rest from reference TRBV18 and TRBJ1-1, the complete variable domain is NAGVMQNPRHLVRRRGQEARLRCSPMKGHSHVYWYRQLPEEGLKFMVYLQKENIIDESGMPKERFSAEFPKEGPSILRIQQVVRGDSAAYFCASSPRQGNTEAFFGQGTRLTVV.

V usage is TRBV6-5 and J usage is TRBJ2-1, with 8 bases identical to TRBD2. The CDR3 runs 14 residues. With 8 bases clipped from V and 6 bases from J, the junction kept 9 bases outside the gene matches. Germline CDR1 MNHEY, CDR2 SVGAGI. The CDR3 here is CASSPWSGGNEQFF. The CDR3 nucleotides read TGTGCCAGCTCCCCCTGGAGCGGGGGCAATGAGCAGTTCTTC.

The chain uses TRBV30 and TRBJ2-2; a possible D gene is TRBD2 (6 bases). This CDR3 is 14 amino acids long. V was shortened by 5 bases and J by 0 bases, with 10 bases between the two germline ends. CDR1 GTSNPN and CDR2 SVGIG come from the germline V gene (reference sequence). This CDR3 reads CAWGGGTNTGELFF. The CDR3 DNA follows: TGTGCCTGGGGTGGAGGGACGAACACCGGGGAGCTGTTTTTT.

This chain connects TRBV10-3 to TRBJ2-7; possibly TRBD1 for D (5 bases). The CDR3 contains 15 residues. CDR1 and CDR2 from the germline V gene are ENHRY and SYGVKD. V lost 4 bases and J lost 3, with 16 bases in between. This CDR3 is CAISALGQSGYEQYF. The DNA for the CDR3 is TGTGCCATCAGTGCCCTGGGGCAGTCGGGCTACGAGCAGTACTTC.

This chain joins TRBV7-9 and TRBJ1-4, with 8 bases matching TRBD1. There are 14 residues in the CDR3. CDR1 SEHNR and CDR2 FQNEAQ come from the germline V gene (reference sequence). The J segment lost 8 bases and the V segment lost 3 bases, leaving 5 bases of the junction unmatched. CDR3 nucleotide sequence: TGTGCCAGCAGCTTTCAGGGGGCGGAAGAAAAACTGTTTTTT. Amino acid sequence: CASSFQGAEEKLFF.

The chain recombines TRBV19 with TRBJ1-5, with D possibly TRBD1 on 5 matching bases. Trimming took off 9 bases at V and 6 bases at J, with 18 bases between the two ends. Germline CDR1 is LNHDA and CDR2 is SQIVND (reference sequence). This CDR3 comprises 14 residues. CDR3 sequence (DNA): TGTGCCAGCTCATCGAGATCCGGGGGTCAGCCCCAGCATTTT. Protein product: CASSSRSGGQPQHF.

The rearrangement links TRBV18 to TRBJ2-2; 8 bases agree with TRBD1. The length of the CDR3 is 17 residues. Unmatched junction bases numbered 17, after V lost 9 bases and J lost 5 bases. Germline V lookup: CDR1 KGHSH, CDR2 LQKENI. The CDR3 protein is CASSRPPGGRWTGELFF. The CDR3 DNA is TGTGCCAGTTCGCGCCCCCCAGGGGGCAGGTGGACCGGGGAGCTGTTTTTT.

The chain joins TRBV12-5 to TRBJ1-2; D is perhaps TRBD1 (5 bases). The CDR3 is 13 residues long. V was pared by 5 bases and J by 5 bases, with 12 bases between. Per germline, CDR1 LGHNT and CDR2 FRNRAP. The DNA for the CDR3 is TGTGCTAGTGGTCGGGACTCTGGATATGGCTACACCTTC. This sequence encodes CASGRDSGYGYTF. The full variable domain, in which reference TRBV12-5 and TRBJ1-2 provide the parts outside the CDR3, is DARVTQTPRHKVTEMGQEVTMRCQPILGHNTVFWYRQTMMQGLELLAYFRNRAPLDDSGMPKDRFSAEMPDATLATLKIQPSEPRDSAVYFCASGRDSGYGYTFGSGTRLTVV.

This clone has just a few counts. The CDR3 loop reads CASSPDPPGIYGYTF. CDR3 DNA: TGTGCCAGCAGCCCGGATCCCCCGGGGATCTATGGCTACACCTTC. The chain carries TRBV7-2 and TRBJ1-2, with D uncertain. CDR1 SGHTA and CDR2 FQGNSA come from the germline V gene. This CDR3 is built from 15 residues. Trimming left V 5 bases short and J 4 bases short, with 17 bases between.